The 20 T cell receptor beta chains given below trace back to one sample, sequenced in a study of cytomegalovirus exposure and HLA in healthy donors. This PCR relied on a set of 60 Vbeta primers and 13 Jbeta primers. Produced via immunoSEQ multiplex PCR; TCRdb's table is partial and in-frame only. The sample lists around 170,000 clones; about three quarters were seen once. Sequencing used PBMCs. Source of these receptors: a man younger than 35 in good health and CMV-seronegative.

The gene calls are TRBV7-2 and TRBJ2-1; the D gene is possibly TRBD2 (6 bases). Germline CDR1 and CDR2: SGHTA and FQGNSA. The ends were cut back, 5 bases at V and 10 bases at J, with 18 bases in the middle. There are 14 residues in the CDR3. The CDR3 bases are TGTGCCAGCAGCCCCGGGACTTCTATCACGGAGCAGTTCTTC. It is translated as CASSPGTSITEQFF. Complete variable domain (other parts from reference TRBV7-2 and TRBJ2-1): GAGVSQSPSNKVTEKGKDVELRCDPISGHTALYWYRQSLGQGLEFLIYFQGNSAPDKSGLPSDRFSAERTGGSVSTLTIQRTQQEDSAVYLCASSPGTSITEQFFGPGTRLTVL.

Only a few counts were recorded for this clone. The V and J genes are TRBV5-1 and TRBJ2-5, with 10 bases fitting TRBD2. The DNA end lines up better with TRBJ2-7; the J call may be wrong. The germline CDR1 and CDR2 sequences are SGHRS and YFSETQ. The CDR3 totals 15 residues. The CDR3 sequence is CASSLEAGGPYEQYF. The CDR3 DNA follows: TGCGCCAGCAGCTTGGAAGCGGGAGGGCCCTACGAGCAGTACTTC.

V usage is TRBV4-3 and J usage is TRBJ2-1; 10 nucleotides match TRBD2. Germline V CDR1 and CDR2: LGHNA, YSLEER. The CDR3 has 15 residues. Unmatched junction bases numbered 6, after V lost 4 bases and J lost 6 bases. The CDR3 nucleotides read TGCGCCAGCAGCCCAGGACTAGCGGAAACCAATGAGCAGTTCTTC. This gives the protein CASSPGLAETNEQFF.

The rearrangement uses TRBV2 and TRBJ2-3; a possible D gene is TRBD1 (6 bases). The CDR3 is 16 residues long. CDR1 is SNHLY, CDR2 FYNNEI, per germline. The V and J ends lost 9 bases and 2 bases respectively, with 21 bases between them. CDR3 amino acids: CARGGVGQGHTDTQYF. The CDR3 DNA follows: TGTGCCAGGGGTGGAGTCGGGCAGGGACACACAGATACGCAGTATTTT.

The chain couples TRBV5-1 to TRBJ1-1, with 11 bases lining up with TRBD1. Unmatched junction bases numbered 6, after V lost 4 bases and J lost 4 bases. CDR1 is SGHRS and CDR2 is YFSETQ in the germline V gene. This CDR3 is 15 amino acids long. The DNA of the CDR3 is TGCGCCAGCAGCACAACCGGGACAGGGGGCACTGAAGCTTTCTTT. It yields the protein CASSTTGTGGTEAFF.

The gene calls are TRBV9 and TRBJ2-5, with 7 bases matching TRBD2. The CDR3 is made up of 15 amino acids. V lost 2 bases and J lost 1; bases outside the gene matches: 5. Germline CDR1 is SGDLS and CDR2 is YYNGEE. The CDR3 loop reads CASSVALAAQETQYF. CDR3 DNA: TGTGCCAGCAGCGTGGCTCTAGCGGCCCAAGAGACCCAGTACTTC.

The J gene is TRBJ2-1, the V gene TRBV7-2, with 10 bases aligning to TRBD2. The trim removed 4 bases at V and 7 bases at J, leaving 7 bases unmatched. Germline V gives CDR1 SGHTA, CDR2 FQGNSA. CDR3 length: 15 amino acids. DNA for the CDR3: TGTGCCAGCAGCTCGGGACTAGCGTTGATGAATGAGCAGTTCTTC. The encoded protein is CASSSGLALMNEQFF.

This clone has more than one count but fewer than ten. The chain carries TRBV7-9 and TRBJ1-5; the D is unclear. CDR1 is SEHNR and CDR2 is FQNEAQ in the germline V gene (reference sequence). There are 16 residues in the CDR3. V lost 5 bases, J lost 0 bases, and 14 bases lay in between. The DNA for the CDR3 is TGTGCCAGCAGCCCGGACTCAACTTATAGCAATCAGCCCCAGCATTTT. Protein sequence: CASSPDSTYSNQPQHF.

The chain is built from TRBV13 and TRBJ2-3; D is possibly TRBD2 (6 bases). Between the trimmed V and J ends, which lost 1 base and 4 bases, there was a span of 9 bases. The CDR3 runs 14 residues. Per the germline V gene, CDR1 is PRHDT and CDR2 is FYEKMQ (reference sequence). In DNA, the CDR3 is TGTGCCAGCAGCTTAGACCCGGGGGCAGATACGCAGTATTTT. This sequence encodes CASSLDPGADTQYF. Based on the CDR3 plus reference TRBV13 and TRBJ2-3, the full variable domain is AAGVIQSPRHLIKEKRETATLKCYPIPRHDTVYWYQQGPGQDPQFLISFYEKMQSDKGSIPDRFSAQQFSDYHSELNMSSLELGDSALYFCASSLDPGADTQYFGPGTRLTVL.

This clone has a single count. This chain uses TRBV6-1 with TRBJ2-5; TRBD2 matches 9 bases. The CDR3 covers 14 residues. J gave up 5 bases and V 5 bases, and 6 bases lay outside the gene matches. The germline V gene encodes CDR1 MNHNS and CDR2 SASEGT. The CDR3 protein is CASSRLAALETQYF. CDR3 bases: TGTGCCAGCAGTCGACTAGCGGCCTTGGAGACCCAGTACTTC.

This chain connects TRBV4-2 to TRBJ2-3, with 9 bases fitting TRBD2. This CDR3 spans 17 amino acids. The V segment lost 4 bases and the J segment 1 base; nucleotides outside the gene matches: 9. Germline CDR1 and CDR2: LGHNA and YNFKEQ. CDR3 bases: TGTGCCAGCAGCCCTACCCCTAGCGGGGACGGCACAGATACGCAGTATTTT. This encodes CASSPTPSGDGTDTQYF.

This clone was observed a few times. The chain couples TRBV7-9 to TRBJ1-2; D is perhaps TRBD1 (5 bases). Germline loops: CDR1 SEHNR, CDR2 FQNEAQ (reference sequence). The CDR3 is 15 residues long. The V and J ends lost 2 bases and 3 bases respectively, with 13 bases between them. The CDR3 sequence is CASSLLAGLDYGYTF. CDR3 nucleotides: TGTGCCAGCAGCTTATTGGCAGGGCTGGACTATGGCTACACCTTC.

This chain connects TRBV7-3 to TRBJ2-2; TRBD1 agrees at 8 bases. This CDR3 spans 14 amino acids. From germline, CDR1 is SGHTA and CDR2 FQGTGA. V shed 5 bases and J 1 base; nucleotides not matched to a gene: 0. The DNA of the CDR3 is TGTGCCAGCAGCGGGACAGGGAACACCGGGGAGCTGTTTTTT. It translates to CASSGTGNTGELFF.

CDR3: CASRVGTEAFF. CDR3 in DNA: TGTGCCAGCCGGGTGGGCACTGAAGCTTTCTTT. The chain is built from TRBV7-9 and TRBJ1-1; unclear D gene. The germline CDR1 and CDR2 sequences are SEHNR and FQNEAQ (reference sequence). The V gene lost 8 bases and the J gene lost 4 bases, with 8 bases spanning the gap. The CDR3 loop spans 11 amino acids.

The genes are TRBV11-2 and TRBJ2-2, with TRBD1 matching over 10 bases. The CDR3 totals 17 residues. The germline CDR1 and CDR2 sequences are SGHAT and FQNNGV. Trimming took 1 base from V and 1 from J; bases not matched to a gene: 3. The CDR3 is CASSLVGQGENTGELFF. The DNA of the CDR3 is TGTGCCAGCAGCTTAGTTGGACAGGGGGAGAACACCGGGGAGCTGTTTTTT.

Remarks on this clone: Other DNA variants within this sample encode the same CDR3. The J gene is TRBJ2-5, the V gene TRBV4-3; D not resolved. Germline V lookup: CDR1 LGHNA, CDR2 YSLEER. With 0 bases removed from V and 3 bases from J, the gap between germline ends came to 5 bases. The CDR3 has 13 residues. The DNA for the CDR3 is TGCGCCAGCAGCCAAGATGTAGAAGAGACCCAGTACTTC. Protein sequence: CASSQDVEETQYF.

A note on this clone: An end of the junction does not agree with germline; a read error may underlie this. The same CDR3 can be traced to other DNA sequences in this sample. The J gene is TRBJ1-2, the V gene TRBV7-2; no reliable D call. This CDR3 has 15 amino acids. The germline CDR1 and CDR2 sequences are SGHTA and FQGNSA. CDR3 DNA: TGCGCCAGCAGCCCCAGGACCGGACTTAACTATGGCTACACCTTC. Amino acid sequence: CASSPRTGLNYGYTF. Filled out from reference TRBV7-2 and TRBJ1-2, the complete variable domain reads GAGVSQSPSNKVTEKGKDVELRCDPISGHTALYWYRQSLGQGLEFLIYFQGNSAPDKSGLPSDRFSAERTGGSVSTLTIQRTQQEDSAVYLCASSPRTGLNYGYTFGSGTRLTVV.

The rearrangement uses TRBV5-6 and TRBJ2-5; D is possibly TRBD1 (6 bases). Germline lookup yields CDR1 SGHDT and CDR2 YYEEEE. This CDR3 comprises 15 residues. The V end was cut by 4 bases, the J end by 5 bases, with 18 bases between. As DNA, the CDR3 is TGTGCCAGCAGCCGCTACAGGGCGGTGGGCGAGACCCAGTACTTC. Its translation is CASSRYRAVGETQYF.

The chain uses TRBV7-2 and TRBJ2-7; possibly TRBD1 for D (6 bases). The CDR3 consists of 13 residues. The V gene lost 5 bases and the J gene lost 4 bases, with 12 bases spanning the gap. The germline V gene has CDR1 SGHTA and CDR2 FQGNSA. The CDR3 loop reads CASSPNTGYEQYF. The CDR3 DNA is TGTGCCAGCAGCCCCAACACAGGGTACGAGCAGTACTTC.

The table lists this clone with a few counts. Other DNA sequences from this sample encode an identical CDR3 as well. The DNA for the CDR3 is TGTGCCACCAGCAGAGGACTAGCGGGGGGGGATGAGCAGTTCTTC. Translating it yields CATSRGLAGGDEQFF. The rearrangement links TRBV15 to TRBJ2-1, with 14 bases that match TRBD2. Trimming cost V 1 base and J 8 bases; bases outside gene matches: 1. Germline V gene lookup returns CDR1 LNHNV and CDR2 YYDKDF (reference sequence). CDR3 length: 15 residues.